The sequence of this T cell receptor beta chain was determined in a study of T-cell memory formation after mild COVID-19. About the study: The two donors had largely donor-specific TCR clusters.

CDR1 is SGHRS and CDR2 is YFSETQ in the germline V gene. V lost 1 base and J 5 bases, leaving 10 bases between the germline ends. This CDR3 is built from 14 residues. With constant-segment primers, 5'RACE yielded cDNA libraries of TCR alpha and TCR beta that carried sample barcodes and UMIs. TCRdb reanalysed the 5' RACE reads using MiXCR and keeps one entry per CDR3 protein. The sample lists hundreds of thousands of distinct CDR3 sequences, roughly 20% occurring once. Source material: PBMCs or a T cell subset sorted from them (not recorded which). The V call is TRBV5-1, the J call TRBJ2-1, with D uncertain. This TCR was recovered from an adult woman who had mild COVID-19 (a few samples of this study predate the infection). Cell type and time point are not known. The DNA of the CDR3 is TGCGCCAGCAGCTTGTATGGGGAACACAATGAGCAGTTCTTC. Amino acid sequence: CASSLYGEHNEQFF.